These 19 T cell receptor beta chains were all obtained from the same sample, sequenced in a study of long-term antiretroviral therapy in people with HIV. A v3.0 immunoSEQ assay was performed at survey level. Libraries were prepared by immunoSEQ multiplex PCR; TCRdb keeps only in-frame clonotypes and omits some of them. The table includes fewer than 30,000 clones, roughly 80% detected once. The material sequenced was unsorted PBMCs, taken 1.1 years before starting antiretroviral therapy. All receptors derive from a woman in her twenties or thirties with HIV.

The chain carries TRBV5-8 and TRBJ2-1; 9 bases are shared with TRBD1. The germline gives CDR1 SGHTS, CDR2 YDEGEE. This CDR3 comprises 14 residues. J was trimmed by 7 bases and V by 5 bases; bases with no gene match: 7. CDR3 sequence: CASSFGTGSNEQFF. The CDR3 nucleotides are TGTGCCAGCAGTTTTGGGACAGGGTCGAATGAGCAGTTCTTC.

The chain uses TRBV20-1 and TRBJ2-1, with D perhaps matching TRBD2 (6 bases). The germline V gene encodes CDR1 DFQATT and CDR2 SNEGSKA (reference sequence). There are 11 residues in the CDR3. With 6 bases removed from V and 7 bases from J, the gap between germline ends came to 10 bases. Here the CDR3 DNA reads TGCAGTGCCATAGCGGTGAATGAGCAGTTCTTC. Amino acids: CSAIAVNEQFF.

J is TRBJ1-2 and V is TRBV19; D is undetermined. V shed 3 bases and J shed 5 bases, with 13 bases lying between them. The length of the CDR3 is 14 residues. Germline assignment: CDR1 LNHDA and CDR2 SQIVND (reference sequence). The CDR3 loop is CASSMGYLAYGYTF. The CDR3 DNA is TGTGCCAGTAGTATGGGCTACTTGGCGTATGGCTACACCTTC.

The count of this clone is one. The CDR3 bases are TGCGCCAGCAGCTTGGTGGCTAGCGGGGGGGCGACAGATACGCAGTATTTT. It specifies CASSLVASGGATDTQYF. V gene TRBV5-1 combines with J gene TRBJ2-3, with TRBD2 matching over 12 bases. Germline lookup yields CDR1 SGHRS and CDR2 YFSETQ. V shed 0 bases, J shed 3 bases, and the junction held 5 bases outside the gene matches. The CDR3 length is 17 residues.

The chain combines TRBV18 with TRBJ2-3; D unresolved. V shed 3 bases and J shed 4 bases, with 11 bases lying between them. In germline, CDR1 is KGHSH, CDR2 LQKENI. CDR3 size: 14 residues. The CDR3 sequence: CASSPGVRADTQYF. The CDR3 nucleotides read TGTGCCAGCTCACCTGGGGTCCGGGCAGATACGCAGTATTTT.

The V gene is TRBV7-3, the J gene TRBJ1-1; perhaps TRBD1 as D (5 bases). This CDR3 region has 16 residues. Germline CDR1 reads SGHTA; CDR2 reads FQGTGA. Trimming pared 6 bases from V and 0 bases from J, leaving 17 bases between. CDR3 DNA: TGTGCCAGCAGGAGATCCGTCGGGGGACTGAACACTGAAGCTTTCTTT. Translated: CASRRSVGGLNTEAFF.

The chain combines TRBV27 with TRBJ2-7, with D perhaps matching TRBD2 (5 bases). V dropped 5 bases and J dropped 0 bases, with 11 bases sitting between them. In germline, CDR1 is MNHEY, CDR2 SMNVEV (reference sequence). CDR3 size: 14 residues. The CDR3 sequence: CASSLTSSSYEQYV. The CDR3 DNA sequence: TGTGCCAGCAGTCTCACTAGTAGCTCCTACGAGCAGTACGTC.

V usage is TRBV6-6 and J usage is TRBJ1-3; D gene uncertain. The ends were cut back, 11 bases at V and 1 base at J, with 6 bases in the middle. Germline V gene sequence: CDR1 MNHNY, CDR2 SVGAGI (reference sequence). CDR3 length equals 11 residues. The CDR3 is CAVRSGNTIYF. CDR3 in DNA: TGTGCCGTACGGTCTGGAAACACCATATATTTT.

J is TRBJ2-5 and V is TRBV9, with TRBD1 as a possible D gene (5 bases). Germline V gene data show CDR1 as SGDLS and CDR2 as YYNGEE. V was shortened by 0 bases and J by 1 base, with 10 bases between the two germline ends. The CDR3 has 15 amino acids. The CDR3, as DNA: TGTGCCAGCAGCGTAGAGGTGGGGCGCCAAGAGACCCAGTACTTC. This codes for CASSVEVGRQETQYF.

The V and J genes are TRBV27 and TRBJ1-6; 8 bases are shared with TRBD1. This CDR3 spans 18 amino acids. Germline CDR1 reads MNHEY; CDR2 reads SMNVEV (reference sequence). Trimming took 1 base from V and 4 from J; bases not matched to a gene: 9. The CDR3 DNA is TGTGCCAGCAGTTTATATTCCAGGGGGCTGCCTTATAATTCACCCCTCCACTTT. Its translation: CASSLYSRGLPYNSPLHF.

This chain uses TRBV7-8 with TRBJ2-5, with D tentatively TRBD1 or TRBD2 (5 bases each). Germline CDR1 and CDR2: SGHVS and FQNEAQ. The V end was cut by 1 base, the J end by 5 bases, with 20 bases between. The CDR3 length is 17 residues. The CDR3 sequence: CASSLVGSGAEGETQYF. In DNA form, the CDR3 reads TGTGCCAGCAGCTTAGTAGGTTCCGGGGCAGAAGGGGAGACCCAGTACTTC.

This clone was recorded only once. V gene TRBV5-1 combines with J gene TRBJ1-1; D possibly corresponds to TRBD1 (5 bases). CDR3 length: 14 residues. Trimming pared 4 bases from V and 5 bases from J, leaving 15 bases between. Germline CDR1 is SGHRS and CDR2 is YFSETQ. The CDR3 nucleotides read TGCGCCAGCAGCCCATGGGGACCGGTAACTGAAGCTTTCTTT. It is translated as CASSPWGPVTEAFF.

This chain uses TRBV10-3 with TRBJ2-1; no clear D. Trimming stripped 7 bases from V and 6 bases from J, with 19 bases between. Germline CDR1 reads ENHRY; CDR2 reads SYGVKD. This CDR3 comprises 15 residues. CDR3 sequence (DNA): TGTGCCATCACCCCAGGCGACGGCGCAAGCAATGAGCAGTTCTTC. Residues: CAITPGDGASNEQFF.

V is TRBV9 and J is TRBJ2-1; 9 bases fit TRBD2. The CDR3 sequence is 16 residues long. Germline CDR1 and CDR2: SGDLS and YYNGEE. V gave up 0 bases and J gave up 6 bases; unmatched junction bases: 7. The CDR3 DNA reads TGTGCCAGCAGCGTAGAGGCGGCGGGGGGGCCCAATGAGCAGTTCTTC. It translates to CASSVEAAGGPNEQFF.

The CDR3 DNA sequence: TGCGCCAGCAAAGACACTGCGACCCTTAATGAAAAACTGTTTTTT. It translates to CASKDTATLNEKLFF. This chain links TRBV4-1 with TRBJ1-4; D is uncertain. Trimming shortened V by 7 bases and J by 4 bases, and 16 bases separated the two germline ends. The germline V gene encodes CDR1 MGHRA and CDR2 YSYEKL. This CDR3 is built from 15 residues.

The J gene is TRBJ2-7, the V gene TRBV7-9; no clear D gene. V was cut by 6 bases and J by 6 bases, with 18 bases left in between. The CDR3 length is 14 residues. The V gene's germline CDR1 is SEHNR and CDR2 FQNEAQ (reference sequence). The CDR3 DNA sequence: TGTGCCAGCAGTGAGTCCTCGGTATCTCCCGAGCAGTACGTC. It is translated as CASSESSVSPEQYV.

V usage is TRBV10-2 and J usage is TRBJ2-5; a possible D gene is TRBD1 (5 bases). The CDR3 totals 13 residues. Trimming cost V 7 bases and J 2 bases, with 11 bases left between them. Germline CDR1 and CDR2: WSHSY and SAAADI. The CDR3 is CASTWKGQETQYF. The DNA for the CDR3 is TGCGCCAGCACCTGGAAGGGGCAAGAGACCCAGTACTTC.

The gene calls are TRBV11-1 and TRBJ1-3, with D unresolved. The V and J ends lost 5 bases and 0 bases respectively, with 17 bases between them. Germline CDR1 SGHAT, CDR2 FQDESV (reference sequence). The CDR3 runs to 17 residues. CDR3 sequence reads: CASSPRTASNSGNTIYF. CDR3 DNA sequence: TGTGCCAGCAGCCCTAGGACGGCTTCTAACTCTGGAAACACCATATATTTT.

This clone has just one count. This chain connects TRBV19 to TRBJ1-2, with D perhaps TRBD1 (6 bases). Germline V gene data show CDR1 as LNHDA and CDR2 as SQIVND (reference sequence). The CDR3 contains 14 residues. The V end was cut by 6 bases, the J end by 4 bases, with 15 bases between. CDR3 DNA sequence: TGTGCCAGTAGCGAGGGGGGAAGGAGCTATGGCTACACCTTC. The encoded protein is CASSEGGRSYGYTF.